Below are 8 T cell receptor beta chains sequenced from a single sample in a study of cytomegalovirus exposure and HLA in healthy donors. PCR primers comprised 60 Vbeta and 13 Jbeta primers. Measured with immunoSEQ multiplex PCR; TCRdb has only the in-frame clones, and not every one. Among over 130,000 clones listed, approximately 79% were seen once. Sample: PBMCs. These receptors all come from a man aged 45 to 65 in good health and CMV-seropositive.

The rearrangement uses TRBV23-1 and TRBJ1-6; the match to TRBD1 covers 7 bases. TRBV23-1 qualifies as an ORF whose function is uncertain. V lost 3 bases, J lost 7 bases, and 3 bases stayed unmatched. The CDR3 is 14 amino acids. CDR3 sequence: CASSQWDSNSPLHF. In DNA, the CDR3 is TGCGCCAGCAGTCAGTGGGACAGCAATTCACCCCTCCACTTT.

There are a few counts of this clone. The chain employs TRBV19 and TRBJ1-5; a weak D match, TRBD1 (6 bases). Germline V lookup: CDR1 LNHDA, CDR2 SQIVND (reference sequence). The CDR3 length is 16 residues. V was cut by 5 bases and J by 2 bases, with 16 bases left in between. CDR3 amino acids: CASSFTPRQGNQPQHF. The CDR3 DNA sequence: TGTGCCAGTAGTTTTACCCCGAGACAGGGCAATCAGCCCCAGCATTTT.

This chain uses TRBV28 with TRBJ1-2; 8 nucleotides line up with TRBD1. Germline V gene lookup returns CDR1 MDHEN and CDR2 SYDVKM. Trimming removed 5 bases from V and 5 bases from J; junction bases left unmatched: 7. The CDR3 covers 14 residues. The CDR3 DNA follows: TGTGCCAGCAGTCGCGGACAGGGTGAATATGGCTACACCTTC. Translated: CASSRGQGEYGYTF.

This chain connects TRBV19 to TRBJ1-1; weak D call: TRBD1 (6 bases). This CDR3 region has 13 residues. Between the trimmed V and J ends, which lost 10 bases and 8 bases, there was a span of 20 bases. Per the germline V gene, CDR1 is LNHDA and CDR2 is SQIVND (reference sequence). This chain's CDR3 is CATLGRGTYEAFF. Here the CDR3 DNA reads TGTGCCACCTTGGGCAGGGGAACTTACGAAGCTTTCTTT.

As for this clone: A far larger clone differs by one base, so this is likely a read error. The chain joins TRBV21-1 to TRBJ2-7; the D call in the table, TRBD2, was not verified against the DNA. TRBV21-1 is deemed a pseudogene. The CDR3 has 11 amino acids. The CDR3 loop is CASSLVSEQYF. The CDR3 region has the DNA TGTGCCAGCAGCTTAGTCTCCGAGCAGTACTTC.

V and J are TRBV5-1 and TRBJ2-5; D perhaps matches TRBD1 (6 bases). The CDR3 has 15 residues. CDR1 and CDR2 from the germline V gene are SGHRS and YFSETQ. The germline V and J ends were trimmed by 8 bases and 1 base, with 18 bases remaining between them. The CDR3 sequence is CASKRQVLSQETQYF. The CDR3 DNA is TGCGCCAGTAAGAGACAGGTTCTCTCCCAAGAGACCCAGTACTTC.

The chain combines TRBV9 with TRBJ2-3, with unresolved D. Germline assignment: CDR1 SGDLS and CDR2 YYNGEE. The CDR3 is made up of 14 amino acids. The V end was cut by 3 bases, the J end by 2 bases, with 10 bases between. The CDR3 DNA follows: TGTGCCAGCAGCGGTAGTCCCCTCACAGATACGCAGTATTTT. This codes for CASSGSPLTDTQYF.

CDR3: CASSHGQGTYNEQFF. The CDR3 region has the DNA TGTGCCAGCAGCCACGGACAGGGGACCTACAATGAGCAGTTCTTC. V gene TRBV11-3 combines with J gene TRBJ2-1, with 9 bases lining up with TRBD1. Germline V CDR1 and CDR2: SGHNT, YENEEA. This CDR3 spans 15 amino acids. Trimming took 5 bases from V and 2 from J; bases not matched to a gene: 4. The complete variable domain, with remaining parts taken from reference TRBV11-3 and TRBJ2-1, reads EAGVVQSPRYKIIEKKQPVAFWCNPISGHNTLYWYLQNLGQGPELLIRYENEEAVDDSQLPKDRFSAERLKGVDSTLKIQPAELGDSAVYLCASSHGQGTYNEQFFGPGTRLTVL.